The 20 T cell receptor beta chains below come from one sample, sequenced in a study of immune cell composition in non-small cell lung cancer. The repertoire was sequenced with immunoSEQ multiplex PCR; TCRdb's copy has only in-frame clones and lacks some. The sample consists of just under 6,000 clones, approximately 90% of them appearing once. Normal lung was taken at the farthest possible site, at least 3 cm from tumour. The sample taken for sequencing was non-adjacent lung tissue. These receptors were collected from a human donor with non-small cell lung cancer.

The chain couples TRBV30 to TRBJ2-7; D is ambiguous. Trimming stripped 1 base from V and 1 base from J, with 8 bases between. The CDR3 covers 13 residues. CDR1 and CDR2 (germline): GTSNPN, SVGIG (reference sequence). CDR3 DNA: TGTGCCTGGAGTGGCGCGAATTCCTACGAGCAGTACTTC. It codes for CAWSGANSYEQYF.

The chain combines TRBV7-9 with TRBJ2-5; D is ambiguous. The CDR3 sequence is 14 residues long. Between the trimmed V and J ends, which lost 7 bases and 0 bases, there was a span of 12 bases. The germline gives CDR1 SEHNR, CDR2 FQNEAQ (reference sequence). As DNA, the CDR3 is TGTGCCAGCACGTCCTCACGGGACCAAGAGACCCAGTACTTC. Its protein is CASTSSRDQETQYF.

The rearrangement uses TRBV7-9 and TRBJ2-7, with TRBD2 matching over 10 bases. V shed 2 bases and J 3 bases; nucleotides not matched to a gene: 1. Germline V gene sequence: CDR1 SEHNR, CDR2 FQNEAQ (reference sequence). CDR3 size: 14 residues. The CDR3 DNA follows: TGTGCCAGCAGCTTAACTAGCGGGAACTACGAGCAGTACTTC. Protein product: CASSLTSGNYEQYF.

The chain links TRBV7-9 to TRBJ1-2, with 7 bases identical to TRBD1. The CDR3 has 13 amino acids. The V gene end was trimmed by 1 base and the J gene end by 7 bases; junction bases not matched to a gene: 3. Germline V CDR1 and CDR2: SEHNR, FQNEAQ (reference sequence). CDR3 nucleotides: TGTGCCAGCAGCTTAGAGCAGGGGGGTGGCTACACCTTC. Amino acids: CASSLEQGGGYTF.

V usage is TRBV6-1 and J usage is TRBJ2-7; D is ambiguous. This CDR3 region has 14 residues. The germline gives CDR1 MNHNS, CDR2 SASEGT. The V end was cut by 7 bases, the J end by 3 bases, with 16 bases between. In DNA, the CDR3 is TGTGCCAGCACCCCGGGTGTAGGCCACTACGAGCAGTACTTC. It yields the protein CASTPGVGHYEQYF.

This chain links TRBV7-7 with TRBJ2-2; possible D gene TRBD1, 5 bases. There are 14 residues in the CDR3. V lost 2 bases and J lost 1, with 5 bases in between. Germline V gene data show CDR1 as SSHAT and CDR2 as FNYEAQ (reference sequence). CDR3 nucleotides: TGTGCCAGCAGCTTAACAGGGAACACCGGGGAGCTGTTTTTT. Translating gives CASSLTGNTGELFF.

The rearrangement joins TRBV7-3 to TRBJ2-5; D possibly corresponds to TRBD2 (6 bases). The V and J ends lost 5 bases and 3 bases respectively, with 13 bases between them. Germline CDR1 is SGHTA and CDR2 is FQGTGA. This CDR3 has 14 residues. The CDR3 spells CASSRSGGEETQYF. The DNA for the CDR3 is TGTGCCAGCAGCCGTAGCGGAGGGGAAGAGACCCAGTACTTC. Combining the CDR3 with reference TRBV7-3 and TRBJ2-5 gives the whole variable domain GAGVSQTPSNKVTEKGKYVELRCDPISGHTALYWYRQSLGQGPEFLIYFQGTGAADDSGLPNDRFFAVRPEGSVSTLKIQRTERGDSAVYLCASSRSGGEETQYFGPGTRLLVL.

V usage is TRBV2 and J usage is TRBJ1-5, with D perhaps TRBD1 (5 bases). Germline V CDR1 and CDR2: SNHLY, FYNNEI. V was clipped by 7 bases and J by 7 bases, with 17 bases between them. This CDR3 has 14 residues. CDR3: CASNPYRSSQPQHF. The CDR3 DNA reads TGTGCCAGCAATCCTTACAGGAGTAGCCAGCCCCAGCATTTT. Full variable domain (outside the CDR3, taken from reference TRBV2 and TRBJ1-5): EPEVTQTPSHQVTQMGQEVILRCVPISNHLYFYWYRQILGQKVEFLVSFYNNEISEKSEIFDDQFSVERPDGSNFTLKIRSTKLEDSAMYFCASNPYRSSQPQHFGDGTRLSIL.

The chain uses TRBV6-1 and TRBJ2-7; no reliable D call. Between the trimmed V and J ends, which lost 6 bases and 4 bases, there was a span of 19 bases. The CDR3 has 15 amino acids. Per germline, CDR1 MNHNS and CDR2 SASEGT. The CDR3 loop is CASRPSTSSGYEQYF. CDR3 in DNA: TGTGCCAGCAGGCCTTCGACATCTTCCGGATACGAGCAGTACTTC.

The V gene is TRBV19, the J gene TRBJ1-2; TRBD1 might be the D (6 bases). The CDR3 is made up of 13 amino acids. V shed 5 bases and J shed 2 bases, with 9 bases lying between them. Germline V lookup: CDR1 LNHDA, CDR2 SQIVND (reference sequence). This CDR3 is CASSLTGNYGYTF. In nucleotides, the CDR3 is TGTGCCAGTAGTCTCACAGGGAACTATGGCTACACCTTC.

Written as DNA, the CDR3 is TGTGCCACAGGGACAGGGAACGAGCAGTACTTC. This codes for CATGTGNEQYF. V gene TRBV10-3 combines with J gene TRBJ2-7, with TRBD1 matching over 9 bases. J lost 5 bases, V lost 10 bases, and 3 bases had no gene match. CDR3 size: 11 residues. Germline lookup yields CDR1 ENHRY and CDR2 SYGVKD.

The rearrangement links TRBV10-3 to TRBJ2-2; TRBD1 agrees at 8 bases. V trimming: 8 bases; J trimming: 6 bases; junction bases outside the gene matches: 8. The CDR3 is 14 residues long. Germline-derived CDR1 and CDR2 are ENHRY and SYGVKD. The CDR3: CAIGDRGWAGELFF. The CDR3 bases are TGTGCCATCGGAGACAGGGGTTGGGCCGGGGAGCTGTTTTTT.

The chain combines TRBV15 with TRBJ1-5; D possibly corresponds to TRBD1 (6 bases). The CDR3 is 17 amino acids. Germline V gene sequence: CDR1 LNHNV, CDR2 YYDKDF (reference sequence). The V end lost 1 base, the J end lost 0 bases, and 13 bases lay between the germline ends. The CDR3 DNA sequence: TGTGCCACCAGCAGAGCCCGAACAGGGAATAGCAATCAGCCCCAGCATTTT. Its protein product is CATSRARTGNSNQPQHF.

The V gene is TRBV29-1, the J gene TRBJ2-7; possibly TRBD2 for D (5 bases). The CDR3 loop spans 12 amino acids. V was shortened by 2 bases and J by 5 bases, with 10 bases between the two germline ends. The germline CDR1 and CDR2 sequences are SQVTM and ANQGSEA. CDR3 bases: TGCAGCGTTGAACGAGGGATCGACGAGCAGTACTTC. This sequence encodes CSVERGIDEQYF.

The chain recombines TRBV30 with TRBJ2-5; 9 bases are a match to TRBD2. The germline CDR1 and CDR2 sequences are GTSNPN and SVGIG (reference sequence). This CDR3 is 15 amino acids long. Trimming removed 6 bases from V and 1 base from J; junction bases left unmatched: 9. This CDR3 reads CACQVLAGPQETQYF. Here the CDR3 DNA reads TGTGCCTGTCAGGTCCTAGCGGGGCCCCAAGAGACCCAGTACTTC.

The chain is built from TRBV27 and TRBJ2-3; 7 bases fit TRBD1. The germline V gene encodes CDR1 MNHEY and CDR2 SMNVEV (reference sequence). This CDR3 has 13 residues. Trimming cost V 8 bases and J 2 bases; bases outside gene matches: 4. Here the CDR3 DNA reads TGTGCCAGCCGGGACAGACCCACAGATACGCAGTATTTT. Protein sequence: CASRDRPTDTQYF.

This chain connects TRBV7-2 to TRBJ2-1; the D is unclear. CDR1 is SGHTA and CDR2 is FQGNSA in the germline V gene. Between the trimmed V and J ends, which lost 3 bases and 4 bases, there was a span of 10 bases. The CDR3 sequence is 14 residues long. The CDR3 region has the DNA TGTGCCAGCAGCTTGAAACAGCCTTACAATGAGCAGTTCTTC. Translation: CASSLKQPYNEQFF. The variable domain in full, completed from reference TRBV7-2 and TRBJ2-1, reads GAGVSQSPSNKVTEKGKDVELRCDPISGHTALYWYRQSLGQGLEFLIYFQGNSAPDKSGLPSDRFSAERTGGSVSTLTIQRTQQEDSAVYLCASSLKQPYNEQFFGPGTRLTVL.

Relative to its sample, this clone is medium-sized. The chain employs TRBV19 and TRBJ2-1; the match to TRBD2 covers 12 bases. This CDR3 has 15 amino acids. The germline CDR1 and CDR2 sequences are LNHDA and SQIVND (reference sequence). After removal of 10 bases from V and 1 base from J, the junction contained 5 bases not matched to a gene. CDR3 nucleotide sequence: TGTGCCACGGTTGGACTAGCGGGATCCTACAATGAGCAGTTCTTC. It is translated as CATVGLAGSYNEQFF.

This sequence joins TRBV11-3 and TRBJ2-6; D might be TRBD2 (5 bases). Germline loops: CDR1 SGHNT, CDR2 YENEEA. V lost 4 bases, J lost 4 bases, and 5 bases lay in between. This CDR3 has 13 amino acids. CDR3 nucleotide sequence: TGTGCCAGCAGCTCGGGGGGGGCCAACGTCCTGACTTTC. It is translated as CASSSGGANVLTF. The full variable domain, completed using reference TRBV11-3 and TRBJ2-6, is EAGVVQSPRYKIIEKKQPVAFWCNPISGHNTLYWYLQNLGQGPELLIRYENEEAVDDSQLPKDRFSAERLKGVDSTLKIQPAELGDSAVYLCASSSGGANVLTFGAGSRLTVL.

The chain couples TRBV14 to TRBJ2-7; 9 bases map to TRBD1. This CDR3 has 15 amino acids. Trimming removed 6 bases from V and 1 base from J; junction bases left unmatched: 7. Germline CDR1 is SGHDN and CDR2 is FVKESK. CDR3 sequence (DNA): TGTGCCAGCAGTCGTCCGGGACAGGGATCCTACGAGCAGTACTTC. This gives the protein CASSRPGQGSYEQYF. Looking up the rest from reference TRBV14 and TRBJ2-7 gives the full variable domain: EAGVTQFPSHSVIEKGQTVTLRCDPISGHDNLYWYRRVMGKEIKFLLHFVKESKQDESGMPNNRFLAERTGGTYSTLKVQPAELEDSGVYFCASSRPGQGSYEQYFGPGTRLTVT.